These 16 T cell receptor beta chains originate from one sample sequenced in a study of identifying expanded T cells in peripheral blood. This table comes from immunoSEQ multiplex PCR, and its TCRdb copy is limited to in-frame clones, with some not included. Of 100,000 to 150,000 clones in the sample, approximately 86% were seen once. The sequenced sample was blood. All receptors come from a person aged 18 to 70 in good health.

The CDR3 protein is CASKGGVITDTQYF. CDR3 nucleotide sequence: TGTGCCAGCAAAGGTGGAGTGATCACAGATACGCAGTATTTT. V is TRBV7-2 and J is TRBJ2-3; no reliable D call. Germline lookup yields CDR1 SGHTA and CDR2 FQGNSA. The CDR3 is 14 amino acids. Trimming removed 7 bases at V and 2 bases at J, with 13 bases between. The variable domain in full, with the rest retrieved from reference TRBV7-2 and TRBJ2-3, is GAGVSQSPSNKVTEKGKDVELRCDPISGHTALYWYRQSLGQGLEFLIYFQGNSAPDKSGLPSDRFSAERTGGSVSTLTIQRTQQEDSAVYLCASKGGVITDTQYFGPGTRLTVL.

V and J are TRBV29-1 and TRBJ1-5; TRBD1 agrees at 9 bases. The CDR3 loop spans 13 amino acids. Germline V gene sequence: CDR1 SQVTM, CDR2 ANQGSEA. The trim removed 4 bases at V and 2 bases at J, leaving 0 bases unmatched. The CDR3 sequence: CSVGDRGNQPQHF. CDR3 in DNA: TGCAGCGTTGGGGACAGGGGCAATCAGCCCCAGCATTTT. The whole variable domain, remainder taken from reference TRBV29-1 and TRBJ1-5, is SAVISQKPSRDICQRGTSLTIQCQVDSQVTMMFWYRQQPGQSLTLIATANQGSEATYESGFVIDKFPISRPNLTFSTLTVSNMSPEDSSIYLCSVGDRGNQPQHFGDGTRLSIL.

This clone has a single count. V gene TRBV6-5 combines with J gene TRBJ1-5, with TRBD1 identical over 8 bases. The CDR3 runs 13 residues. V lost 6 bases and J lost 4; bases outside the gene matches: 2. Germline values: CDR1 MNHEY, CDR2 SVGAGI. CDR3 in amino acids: CASSRQGNQPQHF. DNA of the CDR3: TGTGCCAGCAGCCGACAGGGGAATCAGCCCCAGCATTTT.

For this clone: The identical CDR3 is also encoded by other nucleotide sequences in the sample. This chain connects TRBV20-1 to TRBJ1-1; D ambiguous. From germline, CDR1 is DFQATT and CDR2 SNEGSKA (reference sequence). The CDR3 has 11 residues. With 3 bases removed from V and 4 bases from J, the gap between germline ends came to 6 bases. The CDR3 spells CSASRGTEAFF. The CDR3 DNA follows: TGCAGTGCTAGCCGGGGCACTGAAGCTTTCTTT.

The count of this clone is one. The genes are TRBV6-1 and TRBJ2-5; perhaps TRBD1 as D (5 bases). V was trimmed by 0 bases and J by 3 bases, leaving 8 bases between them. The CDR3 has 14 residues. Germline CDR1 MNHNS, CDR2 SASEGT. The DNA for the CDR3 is TGTGCCAGCAGTGAAGCGCGCAGGGAAGAGACCCAGTACTTC. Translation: CASSEARREETQYF.

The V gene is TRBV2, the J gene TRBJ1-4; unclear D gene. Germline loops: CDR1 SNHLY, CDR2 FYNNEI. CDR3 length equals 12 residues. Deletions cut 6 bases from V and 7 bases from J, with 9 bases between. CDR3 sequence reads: CASSPLGEKLFF. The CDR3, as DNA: TGTGCCAGCAGCCCCCTTGGTGAAAAACTGTTTTTT. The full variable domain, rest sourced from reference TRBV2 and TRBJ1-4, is EPEVTQTPSHQVTQMGQEVILRCVPISNHLYFYWYRQILGQKVEFLVSFYNNEISEKSEIFDDQFSVERPDGSNFTLKIRSTKLEDSAMYFCASSPLGEKLFFGSGTQLSVL.

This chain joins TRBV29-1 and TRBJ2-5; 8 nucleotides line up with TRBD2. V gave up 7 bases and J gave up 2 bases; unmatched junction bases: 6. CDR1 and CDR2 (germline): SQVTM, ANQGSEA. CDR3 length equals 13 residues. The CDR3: CSARGGQQETQYF. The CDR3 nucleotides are TGCAGCGCCCGGGGGGGACAACAAGAGACCCAGTACTTC.

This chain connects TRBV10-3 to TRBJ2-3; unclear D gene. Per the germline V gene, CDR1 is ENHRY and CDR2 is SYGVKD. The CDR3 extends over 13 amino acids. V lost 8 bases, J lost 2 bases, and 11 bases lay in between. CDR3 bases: TGTGCCATCCAAGCTGAAAACACAGATACGCAGTATTTT. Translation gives CAIQAENTDTQYF.

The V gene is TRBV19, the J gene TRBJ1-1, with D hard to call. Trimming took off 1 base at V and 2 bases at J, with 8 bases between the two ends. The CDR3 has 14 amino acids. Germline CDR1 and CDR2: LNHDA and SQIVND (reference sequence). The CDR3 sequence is CASSIGGANTEAFF. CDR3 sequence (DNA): TGTGCCAGTAGTATAGGTGGAGCTAACACTGAAGCTTTCTTT.

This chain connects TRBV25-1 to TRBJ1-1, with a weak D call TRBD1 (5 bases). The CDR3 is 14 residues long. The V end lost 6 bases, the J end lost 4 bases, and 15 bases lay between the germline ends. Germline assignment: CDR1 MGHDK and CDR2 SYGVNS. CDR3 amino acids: CASRQGAGGTEAFF. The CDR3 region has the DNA TGTGCCAGCAGACAAGGGGCGGGGGGCACTGAAGCTTTCTTT.

The CDR3: CSVPGLAVGEQYF. For the CDR3, the DNA is TGCAGCGTCCCGGGACTAGCGGTAGGCGAGCAGTACTTC. This chain connects TRBV29-1 to TRBJ2-5, with 11 bases aligning to TRBD2. The J call may be wrong; the DNA end is better matched by TRBJ2-7. The CDR3 is made up of 13 amino acids. CDR1 SQVTM and CDR2 ANQGSEA come from the germline V gene.

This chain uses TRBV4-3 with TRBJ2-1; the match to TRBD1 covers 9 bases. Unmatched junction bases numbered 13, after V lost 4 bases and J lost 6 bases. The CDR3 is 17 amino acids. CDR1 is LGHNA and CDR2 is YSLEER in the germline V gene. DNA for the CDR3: TGCGCCAGCAGCCGCGGGGTCGGGGACAGGGTGGCCAATGAGCAGTTCTTC. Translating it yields CASSRGVGDRVANEQFF.

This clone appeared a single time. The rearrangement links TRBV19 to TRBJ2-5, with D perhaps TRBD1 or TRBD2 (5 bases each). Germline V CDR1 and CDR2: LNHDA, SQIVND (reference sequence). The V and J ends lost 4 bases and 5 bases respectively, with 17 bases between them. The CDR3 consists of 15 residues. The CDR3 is CASSKRGYRGETQYF. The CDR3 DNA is TGTGCCAGTAGTAAAAGGGGCTACAGAGGGGAGACCCAGTACTTC.

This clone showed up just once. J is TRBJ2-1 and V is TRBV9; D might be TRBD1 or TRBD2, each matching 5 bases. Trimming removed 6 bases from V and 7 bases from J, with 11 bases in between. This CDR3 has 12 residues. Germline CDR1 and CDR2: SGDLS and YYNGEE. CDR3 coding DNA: TGTGCCAGCAACCAAGAGGGGAATGAGCAGTTCTTC. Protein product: CASNQEGNEQFF.

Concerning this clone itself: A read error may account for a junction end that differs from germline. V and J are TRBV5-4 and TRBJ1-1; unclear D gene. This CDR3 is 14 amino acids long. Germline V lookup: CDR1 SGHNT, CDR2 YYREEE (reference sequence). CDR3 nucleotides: TGTGCCAGCAGTTTGGACCTTACAAACACTGAAGCTTTCTTT. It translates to CASSLDLTNTEAFF.

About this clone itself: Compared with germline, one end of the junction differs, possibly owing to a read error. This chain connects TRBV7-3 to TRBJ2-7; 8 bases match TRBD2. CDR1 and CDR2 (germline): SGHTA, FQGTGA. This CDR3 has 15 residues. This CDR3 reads CVSSLAGTSTYEQYF. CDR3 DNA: TGTGTCAGCAGCTTAGCCGGGACTAGTACCTACGAGCAGTACTTC.